Sequencing of this TCR beta chain was carried out in a study of T cells in women clearing cervical HPV infection. Findings and caveats of the study: Cases and controls were distinguished at AUC 0.83 by richness and V genes.

Points on this clone: Its antigen is not identified. The missing CDR3 end, 3 residues past where the read stops, is filled in from the germline J gene.

Data came from immunoSEQ multiplex PCR; TCRdb stores just in-frame clones and leaves some out. There are around 48,000 clones in the sample, with 1.5% to 2% held by the top ten. Per the germline V gene, CDR1 is MNHNS and CDR2 is SASEGT. The CDR3 runs 14 residues. V shed 4 bases and J 1 base; nucleotides not matched to a gene: 0. Sequencing was carried out using blood buffy coat. V and J are TRBV6-1 and TRBJ2-3; 9 nucleotides line up with TRBD2. The sequence was collected from a woman between 18 and 69 years old with a cervical HPV16 infection that either progressed to CIN3+ or cleared (not recorded which). This chain's CDR3 is CASSGLAGTDTQYF. The DNA read from the CDR3 is TGTGCCAGCAGTGGACTAGCGGGCACAGATACG.